This T cell receptor beta chain appears in the sequencing data of a study of T cell repertoires in cytomegalovirus infection. The germline CDR1 and CDR2 sequences are SGHVS and FNYEAQ. Deletions cut 5 bases from V and 2 bases from J, with 15 bases between. This CDR3 is 15 amino acids long. On this clonotype: Its antigen is currently unknown.

Using its own MiXCR run on the reads, TCRdb lists one record per CDR3 protein. The sample includes approximately 1,000,000 distinct CDR3 sequences, under 40% of them seen just once. The specimen comprised cultured CD8+ T cells from PBMCs, sampled from culture after CMV antigen stimulation. The V call is TRBV7-6, the J call TRBJ1-1; D remains ambiguous. The source of this sequence is a human donor in good health (CMV status not recorded). Some clones in this sample may be carry-over from other donors' samples. The CDR3 is CASSGSGPENTEAFF. DNA of the CDR3: TGTGCCAGCAGCGGATCCGGGCCAGAAAACACTGAAGCTTTCTTT.